This record concerns one TCR beta chain sequence. Enrollees, about 18 to 95 years old, lived in 24 US areas. Participants' reported clinical history set cohort assignment. This CDR3 has 15 amino acids. V was shortened by 2 bases and J by 3 bases, with 11 bases between the two germline ends. CDR1 and CDR2 from the germline V gene are MGHRA and YSYEKL. This sample stems from a study of blood T cell repertoires in COVID-19. At the level of the study: Acute-phase and convalescent COVID-19 samples originated in the United States, Italy and Spain.

In the study's own analysis: Scientists estimated how many nucleated cells there were by amplifying reference gene primers. Here immunoSEQ multiplex PCR was the method, and the copy in TCRdb shows in-frame clones only, minus some. The DNA was the basis for D and trimming; V, J and clone size are from that table. The sample consists of about 190,000 clones, more than 75% of them appearing once. This clonotype was obtained from a woman aged 45 to 65 with acute COVID-19. Sequences were obtained from PBMCs or T cells enriched from blood (not recorded which). This chain links TRBV4-1 with TRBJ1-5; unclear D gene. The CDR3 DNA follows: TGCGCCAGCAGCCAACAAGGACTGACCAATCAGCCCCAGCATTTT. Translating gives CASSQQGLTNQPQHF.